Below are 10 T cell receptor beta chains sequenced from a single sample in a study of TIL therapy for anti-PD-1-resistant metastatic lung cancer. The libraries were made with immunoSEQ v3. Sequenced by immunoSEQ multiplex PCR; TCRdb stores in-frame clones only, minus some. This sample has about 50,000 clones, with 70% to 90% found just once. Time point here: pre-treatment sample, taken before nivolumab and TIL therapy. Sequences were derived from blood, sampled at baseline. The receptor set was obtained from a person between 30 and 80 years old with non-small cell lung cancer.

The chain is built from TRBV29-1 and TRBJ2-1; 11 bases agree with TRBD2. Germline lookup yields CDR1 SQVTM and CDR2 ANQGSEA. Unmatched junction bases numbered 3, after V lost 5 bases and J lost 3 bases. This CDR3 region has 14 residues. CDR3 nucleotide sequence: TGCAGCGTTTTGGGACTAGCGGACTACAATGAGCAGTTCTTC. Translated, it gives CSVLGLADYNEQFF.

This clone was detected a few times. This chain joins TRBV6-2 or TRBV6-3 and TRBJ1-4; a possible D gene is TRBD1 (6 bases). The germline CDR1 and CDR2 sequences are MNHEY and SVGEGT. CDR3 length equals 14 residues. The V gene lost 5 bases and the J gene lost 7 bases, with 14 bases spanning the gap. The CDR3: CASSMPGESEKLFF. CDR3 sequence (DNA): TGTGCCAGCAGTATGCCAGGGGAGAGTGAAAAACTGTTTTTT.

The chain links TRBV4-3 to TRBJ2-7; a weak D match, TRBD1 (6 bases). Germline CDR1 and CDR2: LGHNA and YSLEER. V dropped 1 base and J dropped 4 bases, with 11 bases sitting between them. There are 14 residues in the CDR3. CDR3 sequence: CASSQAGARYEQYF. CDR3 sequence (DNA): TGCGCCAGCAGCCAAGCAGGGGCCCGATACGAGCAGTACTTC.

This sequence joins TRBV6-1 and TRBJ2-7; no firm D call. Germline CDR1 MNHNS, CDR2 SASEGT. Deletions cut 2 bases from V and 6 bases from J, with 11 bases between. The CDR3 extends over 13 amino acids. The CDR3: CASSENEVLEQYF. DNA for the CDR3: TGTGCCAGCAGTGAAAACGAGGTCCTCGAGCAGTACTTC.

DNA for the CDR3: TGTGCCAGCAGCTTAGCGTACCGTACCGGGGAGCTGTTTTTT. This sequence encodes CASSLAYRTGELFF. V is TRBV7-2 and J is TRBJ2-2; unclear D gene. This CDR3 is built from 14 residues. The V end was cut by 0 bases, the J end by 5 bases, with 7 bases between. Germline-derived CDR1 and CDR2 are SGHTA and FQGNSA.

In nucleotides, the CDR3 is TGCGCCAGCAGCTTGGCCGGGACTAGCGGCTACACAGATACGCAGTATTTT. Its protein product is CASSLAGTSGYTDTQYF. This chain connects TRBV5-1 to TRBJ2-3; 11 bases align to TRBD2. CDR1 SGHRS and CDR2 YFSETQ come from the germline V gene. CDR3 length equals 17 residues. V gave up 0 bases and J gave up 2 bases; unmatched junction bases: 5.

With regard to this clone: Other DNA sequences in the same sample also yield this CDR3. This CDR3 reads CASGGLYSNQPQHF. In DNA, the CDR3 is TGTGCCAGCGGGGGCCTCTATAGCAATCAGCCCCAGCATTTT. The rearrangement uses TRBV6-5 and TRBJ1-5, with D possibly being TRBD1 (6 bases). Germline assignment: CDR1 MNHEY and CDR2 SVGAGI. Trimming stripped 8 bases from V and 0 bases from J, with 11 bases between. The CDR3 consists of 14 residues.

J is TRBJ2-4 and V is TRBV4-3, with D uncertain. The CDR3 consists of 17 residues. V was cut by 0 bases and J by 0 bases, with 12 bases left in between. Germline values: CDR1 LGHNA, CDR2 YSLEER. CDR3 sequence: CASSQDRPNLAKNIQYF. Written as DNA, the CDR3 is TGCGCCAGCAGCCAAGATCGGCCGAACTTAGCCAAAAACATTCAGTACTTC.

This chain joins TRBV6-6 and TRBJ2-7; TRBD2 agrees at 7 bases. V was clipped by 7 bases and J by 3 bases; unmatched bases: 3. In germline, CDR1 is MNHNY, CDR2 SVGAGI (reference sequence). The CDR3 sequence is 12 residues long. Here the CDR3 reads CASTGGGYEQYF. In nucleotides, the CDR3 is TGTGCCAGCACTGGGGGGGGCTACGAGCAGTACTTC.

V is TRBV15 and J is TRBJ2-7; 15 bases line up with TRBD2. In germline, CDR1 is LNHNV, CDR2 YYDKDF (reference sequence). With 3 bases clipped from V and 4 bases from J, the junction kept 13 bases outside the gene matches. The CDR3 is made up of 19 amino acids. The CDR3 sequence is CATSSAPGLAGGFGYEQYF. CDR3 sequence (DNA): TGTGCCACCAGCAGTGCCCCGGGACTAGCGGGGGGTTTTGGATACGAGCAGTACTTC.